This section outlines one T cell receptor beta chain sequence together with its context. Roughly 0.45 to 1 ug RNA was reverse transcribed with random hexamers. The authors amplified TCR beta CDR3 across 54 Vbeta and 13 Jbeta using immunoSEQ multiplex PCR. TCRdb re-called the immunoSEQ multiplex PCR reads with MiXCR, one entry per CDR3 protein. Found here are around 59,000 distinct CDR3 sequences, 90% to 95% of them singletons; the top ten hold roughly 0.2%. Germline V gene sequence: CDR1 SGHDT, CDR2 YYEEEE. The CDR3 extends over 16 amino acids. V gave up 2 bases and J gave up 2 bases, with 17 bases separating them. This sample is drawn from a study of CD8 T cells in Susac syndrome. The CD8+ and CD4+ T cells were negatively isolated, with the TEMRA cells enriched by FACS.

V and J are TRBV5-6 and TRBJ2-7; D gene unclear. The sequencing sample was made of CD8+ T cells from PBMCs. This receptor was obtained from a human donor in good health. The DNA for the CDR3 is TGTGCCAGCAGCTTTGTTAACACGGAAGATACCTACGAGCAGTACTTC. Its protein product is CASSFVNTEDTYEQYF.